These 28 T cell receptor beta chains were all obtained from the same sample, sequenced in a study of T and B cells in COVID-19 patients. Multiplex PCR with BIOMED2 TRB-A/B primer pools amplified TRB rearrangements. TCRdb redid the calling of the multiplex PCR reads with MiXCR, one entry per CDR3 protein. The sample records 24,000 or so distinct CDR3 sequences, around a third being singletons. Blood genomic DNA input for TRB amplification was about 240-500 ng. Material for sequencing was blood. These receptors originate from a human donor who had recovered from COVID-19.

This clonotype is deemed medium-sized (0.01 to 0.1%). The chain uses TRBV29-1 and TRBJ1-1; D is uncertain. CDR1 is SQVTM, CDR2 ANQGSEA, per germline. This CDR3 has 10 residues. The V gene lost 4 bases and the J gene lost 10 bases, with 10 bases spanning the gap. DNA for the CDR3: TGCAGCGTTGTAGGACGGGGAGCTTTCTTT. Amino acid sequence: CSVVGRGAFF. Full variable domain (missing parts from reference TRBV29-1 and TRBJ1-1): SAVISQKPSRDICQRGTSLTIQCQVDSQVTMMFWYRQQPGQSLTLIATANQGSEATYESGFVIDKFPISRPNLTFSTLTVSNMSPEDSSIYLCSVVGRGAFFGQGTRLTVV.

The rearrangement links TRBV5-4 to TRBJ1-3, with D possibly being TRBD1 (6 bases). Trimming stripped 0 bases from V and 3 bases from J, with 19 bases between. This CDR3 comprises 18 residues. Per the germline V gene, CDR1 is SGHNT and CDR2 is YYREEE (reference sequence). The CDR3 sequence: CASSLARDSRGGGNTIYF. CDR3 DNA: TGTGCCAGCAGCTTGGCCCGAGACAGCAGGGGCGGTGGAAACACCATATATTTT. Full variable domain (remainder filled in from reference TRBV5-4 and TRBJ1-3): ETGVTQSPTHLIKTRGQQVTLRCSSQSGHNTVSWYQQALGQGPQFIFQYYREEENGRGNFPPRFSGLQFPNYSSELNVNALELDDSALYLCASSLARDSRGGGNTIYFGEGSWLTVV.

This clonotype was seen only a few times. The rearrangement joins TRBV5-4 to TRBJ1-2; D might be TRBD1 (5 bases). The CDR3 covers 13 residues. Germline assignment: CDR1 SGHNT and CDR2 YYREEE (reference sequence). The V end lost 2 bases, the J end lost 1 base, and 6 bases lay between the germline ends. The CDR3 sequence: CASSFQGNYGYTF. The CDR3 DNA follows: TGTGCCAGCAGCTTCCAGGGTAACTATGGCTACACCTTC.

With regard to this clonotype: No conserved phenylalanine or tryptophan is present at the end of the CDR3, so a read error is the likely explanation. V and J are TRBV19 and TRBJ2-7, with a possible D match to TRBD1 (7 bases). The germline gives CDR1 LNHDA, CDR2 SQIVND (reference sequence). Trimming removed 9 bases from V and 3 bases from J, with 18 bases in between. This CDR3 has 14 residues. The CDR3 DNA reads as TGTGCCAGCAGTTCAAGACAGGGAGGCTACGAGCAGTACTTA. This gives the protein CASSSRQGGYEQYL.

Only a few counts were recorded for this clonotype. The J gene is TRBJ2-5, the V gene TRBV5-4; the match to TRBD2 covers 10 bases. After removal of 1 base from V and 2 bases from J, the junction contained 5 bases not matched to a gene. The CDR3 has 16 residues. Germline CDR1 is SGHNT and CDR2 is YYREEE (reference sequence). As DNA, the CDR3 is TGTGCCAGCAGCTTGTTGACTAGCGGGCCTCAAGAGACCCAGTACTTC. Its protein is CASSLLTSGPQETQYF.

This clonotype appeared a few times. This chain uses TRBV27 with TRBJ2-5; tentative D call: TRBD1 (8 bases). The CDR3 is made up of 20 amino acids. The V end was cut by 8 bases, the J end by 0 bases, with 31 bases between. The germline V gene encodes CDR1 MNHEY and CDR2 SMNVEV (reference sequence). The CDR3 nucleotides read TGTGCCAGCCGGGGGGCACGGTCGGGGGACAGGCGAATAGACCAAGAGACCCAGTACTTC. As protein: CASRGARSGDRRIDQETQYF.

The chain uses TRBV12-3 or TRBV12-4 and TRBJ2-5; D call uncertain. The CDR3 consists of 13 residues. V was shortened by 2 bases and J by 9 bases, with 13 bases between the two germline ends. The CDR3 DNA follows: TGTGCCAGCAGTTTACATACCGGAATGTCCCAGTACTTC. This encodes CASSLHTGMSQYF.

This clonotype appeared many times. The chain employs TRBV29-1 and TRBJ1-2; 9 nucleotides match TRBD1. Losses at the gene ends were 8 bases for V and 6 bases for J; bases not matched to a gene: 7. CDR3 length: 12 amino acids. The V gene's germline CDR1 is SQVTM and CDR2 ANQGSEA. DNA of the CDR3: TGCAGCACCCGGACAGGGGCGGATGGCTACACCTTC. Translating it yields CSTRTGADGYTF.

The J gene is TRBJ2-7, the V gene TRBV19; unclear D gene. The CDR3 length is 13 residues. The V gene's germline CDR1 is LNHDA and CDR2 SQIVND (reference sequence). V was pared by 5 bases and J by 5 bases, with 13 bases between. CDR3 DNA: TGTGCCAGTAGTCCATTTCATTTGAACGAGCAGTACTTC. Its translation: CASSPFHLNEQYF.

This clonotype was found once. The CDR3 loop is CASSLVGGPGETQYF. The DNA for the CDR3 is TGTGCCAGCAGCTTAGTTGGGGGGCCGGGAGAGACCCAGTACTTC. The chain has TRBV11-1 and TRBJ2-5, with D possibly being TRBD1 or TRBD2 (6 bases each). Trimming took 1 base from V and 4 from J, leaving 13 bases between them. The CDR3 totals 15 residues. Germline-derived CDR1 and CDR2 are SGHAT and FQDESV (reference sequence).

There are a few counts of this clonotype. The chain couples TRBV5-6 to TRBJ2-1; 8 nucleotides agree with TRBD2. Trimming at V came to 0 bases and at J to 10 bases, leaving 12 bases not matched to a gene. Looked up from germline, CDR1 is SGHDT and CDR2 is YYEEEE. The CDR3 extends over 16 amino acids. The CDR3, as DNA: TGTGCCAGCAGCTTGGCATCCGGGACTAGGCCCTTAGAGCAGTTCTTC. Residues: CASSLASGTRPLEQFF.

The rearrangement uses TRBV4-3 and TRBJ1-2; D unresolved. Germline lookup yields CDR1 LGHNA and CDR2 YSLEER. Trimming took 0 bases from V and 0 from J, leaving 8 bases between them. CDR3 length: 15 amino acids. The CDR3 protein is CASSQEETTNYGYTF. DNA for the CDR3: TGCGCCAGCAGCCAAGAGGAGACAACTAACTATGGCTACACCTTC.

V and J are TRBV6-6 and TRBJ1-3; D is possibly TRBD1 (5 bases). The V and J ends lost 6 bases and 2 bases respectively, with 14 bases between them. CDR3 length: 15 amino acids. Germline-derived CDR1 and CDR2 are MNHNY and SVGAGI (reference sequence). CDR3 amino acids: CASSRDSSTGNTIYF. For the CDR3, the DNA is TGTGCCAGCAGCCGCGACAGTTCCACTGGAAACACCATATATTTT.

This clonotype was observed a handful of times. This chain uses TRBV15 with TRBJ2-1; the match to TRBD1 covers 7 bases. After removal of 5 bases from V and 6 bases from J, the junction contained 10 bases not matched to a gene. The length of the CDR3 is 15 residues. CDR1 LNHNV and CDR2 YYDKDF come from the germline V gene (reference sequence). Here the CDR3 reads CATSRTGPRSNEQFF. Written as DNA, the CDR3 is TGTGCCACCAGCCGGACAGGTCCAAGGTCCAATGAGCAGTTCTTC.

The genes are TRBV27 and TRBJ2-7; 9 nucleotides line up with TRBD1. Germline CDR1 and CDR2: MNHEY and SMNVEV (reference sequence). Unmatched junction bases numbered 18, after V lost 3 bases and J lost 6 bases. CDR3 length equals 18 residues. CDR3 DNA: TGTGCCAGCAGTTTTCAAACCTCCGGGACAGGGTTAATAATCGAGCAGTACTTC. It yields the protein CASSFQTSGTGLIIEQYF.

This clonotype was detected many times. This rearrangement joins TRBV27 to TRBJ2-1; D is undetermined. The CDR3 contains 11 residues. Trimming left V 8 bases short and J 5 bases short, with 7 bases between. From germline, CDR1 is MNHEY and CDR2 SMNVEV (reference sequence). CDR3 in amino acids: CASYSNNEQFF. CDR3 nucleotide sequence: TGTGCCAGCTACTCTAACAATGAGCAGTTCTTC.

J is TRBJ2-5 and V is TRBV29-1; 12 bases fit TRBD2. The germline V gene has CDR1 SQVTM and CDR2 ANQGSEA. Germline trimming cut 1 base from V and 0 bases from J; bases unmatched to any gene: 12. The CDR3 covers 19 residues. The chain's CDR3 is CSVEAPSGRAGGYQETQYF. The CDR3 DNA sequence: TGCAGCGTTGAAGCCCCTAGCGGGAGGGCCGGGGGGTACCAAGAGACCCAGTACTTC.

By share, this clonotype counts as medium-sized. The chain has TRBV29-1 and TRBJ2-1; D gene uncertain. The length of the CDR3 is 12 residues. V shed 2 bases and J shed 7 bases, with 9 bases lying between them. Germline V CDR1 and CDR2: SQVTM, ANQGSEA. CDR3 DNA: TGCAGCGTTGAACAACGCGTTAATGAGCAGTTCTTC. Protein sequence: CSVEQRVNEQFF.

This clonotype was recorded a few times. This chain links TRBV5-1 with TRBJ2-5; TRBD1 or TRBD2 may be the D gene (6 bases each). V lost 0 bases, J lost 5 bases, and 14 bases lay in between. CDR1 and CDR2 from the germline V gene are SGHRS and YFSETQ. The CDR3 has 15 residues. CDR3 in amino acids: CASSLAPGARETQYF. DNA of the CDR3: TGCGCCAGCAGCTTGGCGCCGGGGGCCAGGGAGACCCAGTACTTC.

This clonotype is judged medium-sized. The rearrangement links TRBV29-1 to TRBJ2-6, with D unclear. V was shortened by 1 base and J by 0 bases, with 13 bases between the two germline ends. The germline V gene encodes CDR1 SQVTM and CDR2 ANQGSEA. The CDR3 sequence is 17 residues long. As DNA, the CDR3 is TGCAGCGTTGAAGTATCCACCCCGAGCTCTGGGGCCAACGTCCTGACTTTC. It specifies CSVEVSTPSSGANVLTF.

This clonotype was seen at least ten times. J is TRBJ1-4 and V is TRBV19; weak D call: TRBD1 (5 bases). Germline CDR1 and CDR2: LNHDA and SQIVND (reference sequence). The CDR3 length is 14 residues. The V and J ends lost 8 bases and 4 bases respectively, with 14 bases between them. The CDR3 loop is CASGGRINNEKLFF. The CDR3 DNA follows: TGTGCCAGTGGGGGACGGATTAATAATGAAAAACTGTTTTTT.

This clonotype was found a few times. J is TRBJ2-5 and V is TRBV6-5, with D unresolved. Germline CDR1 reads MNHEY; CDR2 reads SVGAGI. The length of the CDR3 is 11 residues. The V gene lost 7 bases and the J gene lost 5 bases, with 8 bases spanning the gap. In nucleotides, the CDR3 is TGTGCCAGCAAATATGCGGAGACCCAGTACTTC. Amino acid sequence: CASKYAETQYF.

This chain links TRBV12-3 or TRBV12-4 with TRBJ2-7, with 8 positions matching TRBD2. The CDR3 is made up of 12 amino acids. Trimming took 6 bases from V and 6 from J; bases not matched to a gene: 4. CDR3 residues: CASRERGSEQYF. In nucleotides, the CDR3 is TGTGCCAGCAGAGAGCGGGGGTCCGAGCAGTACTTC.

V is TRBV7-2 and J is TRBJ2-2; 8 bases map to TRBD2. This CDR3 region has 15 residues. Germline CDR1 reads SGHTA; CDR2 reads FQGNSA. Trimming took 2 bases from V and 5 from J; bases not matched to a gene: 4. CDR3 loop: CASSLPAGVTGELFF. For the CDR3, the DNA is TGTGCCAGCAGCTTACCAGCGGGGGTAACCGGGGAGCTGTTTTTT.

The rearrangement links TRBV19 to TRBJ2-3; TRBD2 aligns across 8 bases. V shed 11 bases and J 4 bases; nucleotides not matched to a gene: 14. Germline lookup yields CDR1 LNHDA and CDR2 SQIVND (reference sequence). The CDR3 is 15 residues long. CDR3 nucleotides: TGTGCCTGGAGTGCGGGACTAGGAGGTCCAGATACGCAGTATTTT. Amino acids: CAWSAGLGGPDTQYF.

The chain uses TRBV11-1 and TRBJ2-7; TRBD2 matches 7 bases. The CDR3 is made up of 13 amino acids. Germline V CDR1 and CDR2: SGHAT, FQDESV (reference sequence). J lost 5 bases, V lost 6 bases, and 7 bases had no gene match. Written as DNA, the CDR3 is TGTGCCAGCAGTTTTGGGACTATTCACGAGCAGTACTTC. Protein: CASSFGTIHEQYF.

The J gene is TRBJ1-1, the V gene TRBV12-3 or TRBV12-4; no clear D gene. The length of the CDR3 is 13 residues. The V end was cut by 9 bases, the J end by 4 bases, with 15 bases between. The CDR3 bases are TGTGCCAGTCGGGAGCCAGGATCCACTGAAGCTTTCTTT. Protein product: CASREPGSTEAFF.

The chain recombines TRBV5-1 with TRBJ2-7, with 9 bases that match TRBD1. The junction had 3 bases not matched to a gene; V was cut back by 0 bases and J by 2 bases. The CDR3 contains 15 residues. Germline CDR1 and CDR2: SGHRS and YFSETQ. For the CDR3, the DNA is TGCGCCAGCAGCTTGGAAGGGACAGGGCCCTACGAGCAGTACTTC. The encoded protein is CASSLEGTGPYEQYF.